The rows below give T cell receptor beta chains drawn from one sample of a study of control samples from healthy donors and cancer patients. The method was immunoSEQ multiplex PCR; TCRdb's version includes in-frame clones alone and lacks a portion of them. The table lists about 46,000 clones, almost 90% of them singletons. The sequenced sample consisted of PBMCs. These receptors originate from a man aged 45-65 years with head and neck cancer. CDR3s include the opening cysteine and the closing phenylalanine or tryptophan. D genes are given only for firm matches. A row's size may be missing; if present it is once, few, many or a size class.

J: TRBJ2-2; D: NA; size: NA; V: TRBV19; CDR3: CASSIRGGNTGELFF; DNA: TGTGCCAGTAGTATAAGGGGCGGGAACACCGGGGAGCTGTTTTTT
J: TRBJ2-4; D: NA; size: NA; V: TRBV28; CDR3: CASIPGRLLAKNIQYF; DNA: TGTGCCAGCATCCCGGGACGCCTGCTAGCCAAAAACATTCAGTACTTC
J: TRBJ2-2; D: NA; size: NA; V: TRBV10-3; CDR3: CAIGQGRRNTGELFF; DNA: TGTGCCATCGGGCAGGGGCGACGGAACACCGGGGAGCTGTTTTTT
J: TRBJ2-2; D: TRBD1; size: NA; V: TRBV5-5; CDR3: CASSRDRAQTGELFF; DNA: TGTGCCAGCAGCAGGGACAGGGCGCAGACCGGGGAGCTGTTTTTT
J: TRBJ2-7; D: TRBD2; size: NA; V: TRBV5-1; CDR3: CASSSRTSGGPTYEQYF; DNA: TGCGCCAGCAGCTCGCGGACTAGCGGGGGGCCAACCTACGAGCAGTACTTC
J: TRBJ2-7; D: NA; size: NA; V: TRBV12-5; CDR3: CASGLKLSGVSSYEQYF; DNA: TGTGCTAGTGGTTTGAAGCTGTCAGGGGTTAGCTCCTACGAGCAGTACTTC
J: TRBJ2-7; D: NA; size: NA; V: TRBV28; CDR3: CASRGLLYEQYF; DNA: TGTGCCAGCAGAGGTTTACTATACGAGCAGTACTTC
J: TRBJ1-3; D: NA; size: once; V: TRBV5-5; CDR3: CASSSRGDGNTIYF; DNA: TGTGCCAGCAGCTCGAGGGGGGATGGAAACACCATATATTTT
J: TRBJ2-2; D: NA; size: NA; V: TRBV19; CDR3: CASALQGNTGELFF; DNA: TGTGCCAGCGCCCTTCAGGGAAACACCGGGGAGCTGTTTTTT
J: TRBJ1-2; D: TRBD1; size: NA; V: TRBV7-2; CDR3: CASSLGGGQGIHGYTF; DNA: TGTGCCAGCAGCTTAGGAGGGGGACAGGGTATCCATGGCTACACCTTC
J: TRBJ2-3; D: TRBD2; size: NA; V: TRBV6-4; CDR3: CASSESSGGSDTQYF; DNA: TGTGCCAGCAGTGAGTCTAGCGGGGGTTCAGATACGCAGTATTTT
J: TRBJ1-6; D: NA; size: NA; V: TRBV27; CDR3: CASSLSPGPVNSPLHF; DNA: TGTGCCAGCAGTTTATCTCCGGGACCGGTAAATTCACCCCTCCACTTT
J: TRBJ2-7; D: TRBD1; size: NA; V: TRBV19; CDR3: CASSPTGTGFHEQYF; DNA: TGTGCCAGTAGTCCAACCGGGACAGGGTTCCACGAGCAGTACTTC
J: TRBJ2-7; D: TRBD1; size: NA; V: TRBV6-5; CDR3: CASSIGQGYEQYF; DNA: TGTGCCAGCAGTATCGGACAGGGTTACGAGCAGTACTTC
J: TRBJ2-1; D: NA; size: NA; V: TRBV7-2; CDR3: CASSRTGNEQFF; DNA: TGTGCCAGCAGCCGTACAGGGAATGAGCAGTTCTTC
J: TRBJ2-5; D: TRBD1; size: NA; V: TRBV5-1; CDR3: CASSGTGGAEETQYF; DNA: TGCGCCAGCAGCGGGACAGGGGGTGCTGAAGAGACCCAGTACTTC
J: TRBJ2-1; D: TRBD1; size: NA; V: TRBV6-2/TRBV6-3; CDR3: CASSYSGQSNEQFF; DNA: TGTGCCAGCAGTTACTCGGGACAGAGCAATGAGCAGTTCTTC
J: TRBJ1-5; D: NA; size: NA; V: TRBV4-1; CDR3: CASSQARTVNQPQHF; DNA: TGCGCCAGCAGCCAAGCACGGACAGTAAATCAGCCCCAGCATTTT
J: TRBJ2-7; D: TRBD1; size: NA; V: TRBV7-9; CDR3: CASSPSRWRGTGTHEQYF; DNA: TGTGCCAGCAGCCCAAGTAGGTGGCGTGGGACAGGGACCCACGAGCAGTACTTC
J: TRBJ1-5; D: TRBD1; size: NA; V: TRBV7-2; CDR3: CASSFDRGNQPQHF; DNA: TGTGCCAGCAGCTTCGACAGGGGTAACCAGCCCCAGCATTTT
J: TRBJ2-1; D: NA; size: NA; V: TRBV12-5; CDR3: CASGLEGASEQFF; DNA: TGTGCTAGTGGTTTGGAGGGAGCCAGTGAGCAGTTCTTC
J: TRBJ1-3; D: NA; size: NA; V: TRBV28; CDR3: CASSGGGGGRVTIYF; DNA: TGTGCCAGCAGTGGCGGAGGCGGAGGGAGGGTCACCATATATTTT
J: TRBJ2-2; D: TRBD2; size: NA; V: TRBV7-9; CDR3: CASSLLLAGGTGELFF; DNA: TGTGCCAGCAGCTTACTACTAGCGGGGGGCACCGGGGAGCTGTTTTTT
J: TRBJ1-4; D: NA; size: NA; V: TRBV6-2/TRBV6-3; CDR3: CASSRQDDEKLFF; DNA: TGTGCCAGCAGTAGACAGGATGATGAAAAACTGTTTTTT
J: TRBJ1-1; D: NA; size: NA; V: TRBV10-3; CDR3: CAVSGQNTEAFF; DNA: TGTGCCGTATCTGGGCAGAACACTGAAGCTTTCTTT
J: TRBJ2-4; D: NA; size: NA; V: TRBV28; CDR3: CASSLRWGTKNIQYF; DNA: TGTGCCAGCAGTCTTCGCTGGGGGACCAAAAACATTCAGTACTTC
J: TRBJ1-4; D: TRBD1; size: NA; V: TRBV5-8; CDR3: CASSATGGVTNEKLFF; DNA: TGTGCCAGCAGCGCCACAGGGGGCGTAACTAATGAAAAACTGTTTTTT
J: TRBJ1-2; D: NA; size: NA; V: TRBV19; CDR3: CASSIGIEQNYGYTF; DNA: TGTGCCAGTAGTATCGGGATAGAACAGAACTATGGCTACACCTTC
J: TRBJ2-1; D: NA; size: NA; V: TRBV12-3/TRBV12-4; CDR3: CASSQLLANEQFF; DNA: TGTGCCAGCAGCCAGCTGCTAGCGAATGAGCAGTTCTTC
J: TRBJ2-5; D: NA; size: NA; V: TRBV2; CDR3: CASSEALDGPQTQYF; DNA: TGTGCCAGCAGTGAAGCACTCGACGGTCCACAGACCCAGTACTTC
J: TRBJ2-7; D: NA; size: NA; V: TRBV4-2; CDR3: CASSQDLEGGSYEQYF; DNA: TGTGCCAGCAGCCAAGATTTAGAAGGGGGCTCCTACGAGCAGTACTTC
J: TRBJ1-5; D: NA; size: NA; V: TRBV7-9; CDR3: CASSATGLFQPQHF; DNA: TGTGCCAGCAGCGCAACAGGGTTATTTCAGCCCCAGCATTTT
J: TRBJ2-2; D: NA; size: medium-sized; V: TRBV6-2/TRBV6-3; CDR3: CASSRGIASGELFF; DNA: TGTGCCAGCAGTAGGGGGATAGCTTCCGGGGAGCTGTTTTTT
J: TRBJ1-6; D: TRBD1; size: NA; V: TRBV5-6; CDR3: CASSPGDRAWDSPLHF; DNA: TGTGCCAGCAGCCCCGGGGACAGGGCTTGGGATTCACCCCTCCACTTT
J: TRBJ2-1; D: TRBD2; size: NA; V: TRBV15; CDR3: CATSRDLAGGNEQFF; DNA: TGTGCCACCAGCAGAGATCTAGCGGGAGGTAATGAGCAGTTCTTC
J: TRBJ2-5; D: NA; size: NA; V: TRBV4-1; CDR3: CASSQVGEETQYF; DNA: TGCGCCAGCAGCCAAGTGGGGGAAGAGACCCAGTACTTC
J: TRBJ2-1; D: NA; size: NA; V: TRBV19; CDR3: CASSPLGTEQFF; DNA: TGTGCCAGTAGTCCTCTAGGGACTGAGCAGTTCTTC
J: TRBJ2-3; D: TRBD2; size: NA; V: TRBV14; CDR3: CASSQQPGLDEYF; DNA: TGTGCCAGCAGCCAGCAACCGGGACTAGATGAGTATTTT
J: TRBJ2-3; D: TRBD1; size: few; V: TRBV2; CDR3: CASSDAGGGTDTQYF; DNA: TGTGCCAGCAGTGACGCAGGGGGCGGGACAGATACGCAGTATTTT
J: TRBJ1-5; D: NA; size: NA; V: TRBV5-8; CDR3: CASSLRRTTSPQHF; DNA: TGTGCCAGCAGCCTCCGACGGACGACATCGCCCCAGCATTTT
J: TRBJ2-2; D: TRBD2; size: NA; V: TRBV9; CDR3: CASSVGAGTNTGELFF; DNA: TGTGCCAGCAGCGTAGGAGCGGGGACGAACACCGGGGAGCTGTTTTTT
J: TRBJ2-7; D: NA; size: NA; V: TRBV6-2/TRBV6-3; CDR3: CASSYRHIPSYEQYF; DNA: TGTGCCAGCAGTTACCGCCACATCCCCTCCTACGAGCAGTACTTC
J: TRBJ2-3; D: NA; size: NA; V: TRBV5-4; CDR3: CASSRPGETQYF; DNA: TGTGCCAGCAGCAGACCAGGCGAGACGCAGTATTTT
J: TRBJ1-4; D: NA; size: NA; V: TRBV28; CDR3: CASSLVEKLFF; DNA: TGTGCCAGCAGTTTGGTTGAAAAACTGTTTTTT
J: TRBJ2-1; D: NA; size: NA; V: TRBV6-4; CDR3: CASSPVEGENNEQFF; DNA: TGTGCCAGCAGTCCCGTGGAAGGGGAAAACAATGAGCAGTTCTTC
J: TRBJ1-5; D: NA; size: NA; V: TRBV3-1/TRBV3-2; CDR3: CASSAQRGQPQHF; DNA: TGTGCCAGCAGCGCCCAACGAGGTCAGCCCCAGCATTTT
J: TRBJ1-1; D: NA; size: NA; V: TRBV27; CDR3: CASSLRGDTEAFF; DNA: TGTGCCAGCAGTTTACGGGGGGACACTGAAGCTTTCTTT
J: TRBJ2-2; D: NA; size: few; V: TRBV2; CDR3: CASSDMFTGELFF; DNA: TGTGCCAGCAGTGATATGTTCACCGGGGAGCTGTTTTTT
J: TRBJ2-1; D: TRBD2; size: NA; V: TRBV19; CDR3: CASSDLAGGGDEQFF; DNA: TGTGCCAGTAGCGATCTAGCGGGGGGCGGGGATGAGCAGTTCTTC
J: TRBJ2-5; D: TRBD2; size: NA; V: TRBV11-2; CDR3: CASSRGGGLAGAQETQYF; DNA: TGTGCCAGCAGCCGAGGTGGGGGTCTAGCGGGGGCCCAAGAGACCCAGTACTTC
J: TRBJ1-1; D: NA; size: NA; V: TRBV28; CDR3: CASTPRGGEAFF; DNA: TGTGCCAGCACCCCGCGGGGGGGGGAAGCTTTCTTT